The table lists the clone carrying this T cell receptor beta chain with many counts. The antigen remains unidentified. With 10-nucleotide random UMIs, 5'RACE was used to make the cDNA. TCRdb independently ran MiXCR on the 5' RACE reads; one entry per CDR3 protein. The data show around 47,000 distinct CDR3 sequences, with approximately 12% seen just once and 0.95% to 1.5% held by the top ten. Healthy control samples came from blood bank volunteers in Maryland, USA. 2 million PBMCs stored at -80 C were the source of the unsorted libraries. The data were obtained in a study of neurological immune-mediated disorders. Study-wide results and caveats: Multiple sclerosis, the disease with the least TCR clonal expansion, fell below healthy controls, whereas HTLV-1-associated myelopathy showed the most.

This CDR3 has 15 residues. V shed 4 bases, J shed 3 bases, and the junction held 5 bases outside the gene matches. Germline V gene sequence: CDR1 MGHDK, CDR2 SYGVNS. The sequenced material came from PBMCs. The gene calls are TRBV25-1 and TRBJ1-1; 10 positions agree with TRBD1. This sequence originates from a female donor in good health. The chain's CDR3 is CASSAPGQGYTEAFF. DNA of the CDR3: TGTGCCAGCAGTGCCCCGGGACAGGGGTACACTGAAGCTTTCTTT.